Described below is a single TCR beta chain sequence and its context. Its antigen is unknown. Germline V gene sequence: CDR1 DFQATT, CDR2 SNEGSKA (reference sequence). The junction had 6 bases not matched to a gene; V was cut back by 3 bases and J by 4 bases. CDR3 length: 15 amino acids. According to the study, TCR beta libraries were built with iRepertoire HTBI primers and CDR3-region Arm-PCR. Methods used by the authors: Analysis of the samples identified 60 to 75 TRBV and around 13 TRBJ segments. TCRdb processed the multiplex PCR reads anew with MiXCR; each CDR3 protein has one entry. TCRdb, rather than the study authors, made the V and J calls. The data contain 350,000 to 450,000 distinct CDR3 sequences, around 20% of them seen just once; the ten biggest clones take up around 20%. These data originate in a study of regulatory T cells in long-lasting Graves disease. The study, taken as a whole, reports: Examination was confined to peripheral blood, excluding thyroid tissue. TCR diversity was lower in persistent than newly diagnosed Graves' disease.

Regarding time point: persistent/refractory GD, antithyroid drugs over 5 years with positive TRAb. Extracted RNA from PBMCs served as the source of the TCR library. This TCR was sampled from a female donor with Graves disease. The V call is TRBV20-1, the J call TRBJ1-1, with TRBD1 matching over 12 bases. Sample: peripheral blood mononuclear cells (PBMCs), taken when the disease was refractory, from a patient treated with antithyroid drugs. CDR3 sequence: CSARGTGGRGTEAFF. DNA for the CDR3: TGCAGTGCTAGGGGGACAGGGGGCCGTGGCACTGAAGCTTTCTTT.